The clone carrying this TCR beta chain was detected ten times or more. The antigen is unknown. This sample was taken from a study of T cells in Graves' hyperthyroidism and ophthalmopathy. Study observations and caveats: The model made its ophthalmopathy prediction, and onset followed a median roughly six months later.

Germline-derived CDR1 and CDR2 are SGHKS and YYEKEE (reference sequence). This CDR3 region has 15 residues. Unmatched junction bases numbered 5, after V lost 4 bases and J lost 3 bases. Amplified TCR beta CDR3 regions derived from RNA transcripts. Researchers ran a first-round RT-PCR on the TCR CDR3 using the HTBI primer set. Via MiXCR, TCRdb re-called the multiplex PCR reads, giving one row per CDR3 protein. This table has over 200,000 distinct CDR3 sequences, around 17% appearing once. Graves' hyperthyroidism without ophthalmopathy progression within 18 months was termed stable. This clonotype originated in a man between 40 and 49 years old with Graves' hyperthyroidism. The sequencing input was blood. V usage is TRBV5-5 and J usage is TRBJ2-1; 9 nucleotides line up with TRBD1. This CDR3 is CASSADRGFYNEQFF. CDR3 nucleotide sequence: TGTGCCAGCAGCGCGGACAGGGGCTTCTACAATGAGCAGTTCTTC.